This T cell receptor (beta chain) was documented in a study of TIL therapy for anti-PD-1-resistant metastatic lung cancer. Study as a whole: A few tumors were EGFR-mutant and two were ALK-rearranged.

The immunoSEQ assay was v3. Profiled with immunoSEQ multiplex PCR; TCRdb holds only in-frame clones, not every one. The sample includes approximately 95,000 clones, about three fifths of them seen just once. Whole-study results and caveats: The cohort had more treatment-naive, never-smoker and oncogene-addicted patients than typical. TIL cultures after expansion showed higher clonality and lower diversity than baseline tumor (median about 6% vs 30%).

The V gene lost 4 bases and the J gene lost 6 bases, with 7 bases spanning the gap. The CDR3 length is 11 residues. Germline V gene lookup returns CDR1 MDHEN and CDR2 SYDVKM. A single count supports this clone. Its antigen is still unknown. Sample time point: pre-treatment sample, taken before nivolumab and TIL therapy. Tumor tissue came from excised metastases, mostly pleural nodules or supraclavicular lymph nodes. Tumors were harvested before any PD-1/PD-L1 blockade. The sequence came from a person aged 25-79 years with non-small cell lung cancer. The chain recombines TRBV28 with TRBJ2-7; D gene ambiguous. The input for sequencing was tumor tissue, taken at baseline. CDR3 DNA: TGTGCCAGCAGTTCGGTTCGCGAGCAGTACTTC. Residues: CASSSVREQYF. Complete variable domain (other parts from reference TRBV28 and TRBJ2-7): DVKVTQSSRYLVKRTGEKVFLECVQDMDHENMFWYRQDPGLGLRLIYFSYDVKMKEKGDIPEGYSVSREKKERFSLILESASTNQTSMYLCASSSVREQYFGPGTRLTVT.